The clone carrying this TCR beta chain was seen at least ten times. The antigen is unknown. The CDR3 length is 15 residues. Per the germline V gene, CDR1 is DFQATT and CDR2 is SNEGSKA (reference sequence). The junction had 9 bases not matched to a gene; V was cut back by 3 bases and J by 7 bases. The data derive from a study of identical twins. Study results and limitations: Instead of following the same donors, the conclusions were based on cross-sectional statistical analysis. Whereas memory repertoires showed no such difference, abundant cord blood beta clonotypes carried fewer insertions. Twins shared beta out-of-frame sequences in excess, but this excess was weaker.

TCRdb reprocessed the 5' RACE reads via MiXCR and lists one record per CDR3 protein. The sample has 450,000 or so distinct CDR3 sequences, less than 20% seen once. The specimen sequenced was naive T cells sorted from blood. The chain combines TRBV20-1 with TRBJ2-4, with 10 bases that match TRBD2. This receptor was obtained from a man aged 45 to 65 in good health. This CDR3 is CSASQREGLTNIQYF. DNA of the CDR3: TGCAGTGCTAGCCAGCGGGAGGGCCTGACGAACATTCAGTACTTC.